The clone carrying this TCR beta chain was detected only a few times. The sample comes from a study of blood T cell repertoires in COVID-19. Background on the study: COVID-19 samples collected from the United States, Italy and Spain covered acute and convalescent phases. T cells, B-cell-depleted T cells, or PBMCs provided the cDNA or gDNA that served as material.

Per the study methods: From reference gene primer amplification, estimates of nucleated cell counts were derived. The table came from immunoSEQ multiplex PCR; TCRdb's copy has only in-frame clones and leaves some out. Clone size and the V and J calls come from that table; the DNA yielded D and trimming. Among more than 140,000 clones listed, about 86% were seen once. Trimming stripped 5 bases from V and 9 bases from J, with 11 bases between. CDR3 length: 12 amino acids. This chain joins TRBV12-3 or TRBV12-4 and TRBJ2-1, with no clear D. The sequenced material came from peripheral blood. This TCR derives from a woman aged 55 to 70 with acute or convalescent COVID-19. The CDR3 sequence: CASSPLAGEQFF. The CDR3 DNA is TGTGCCAGCAGTCCTCTCGCCGGTGAGCAGTTCTTC.